This T cell receptor beta chain was identified during a study of blood T cells in healthy people across ages. On this clonotype: Its antigen is not identified.

Notes on the study in general: In older individuals, TCR beta diversity per million T cells was lower, falling roughly linearly with age. Percentage of naive T cells showed a strong correlation with TCR beta diversity.

A minimum of 7 million PBMCs was isolated per sample. PCR was performed a second time for about 7 to 11 cycles using a sample-barcoded 5' primer and a J-beta primer mix. Each cDNA was tagged by a template-switch adaptor containing 12 random nucleotides. TCRdb re-derived calls from the 5' RACE reads in MiXCR, one entry per CDR3 protein. Seen here are over 600,000 distinct CDR3 sequences, 20% to 25% observed once, and the top ten hold 3% to 4%. The TCR originated in a man in his 70s in good health. The specimen sequenced was blood.

CDR3 amino acids: CASSPLQETQYF. In DNA form, the CDR3 reads TGTGCCAGCTCACCTCTCCAAGAGACCCAGTACTTC. The chain is built from TRBV18 and TRBJ2-5; D gene unclear. Trimming stripped 3 bases from V and 1 base from J, with 3 bases between. Germline CDR1 is KGHSH and CDR2 is LQKENI. There are 12 residues in the CDR3.